This T cell receptor (beta chain) emerged from a study of blood T cells in healthy people across ages. Study-level findings and limits: There were more naive CD4+ cells and higher diversity in long-lived donors than in aged donors.

Of note for this clonotype: Its antigen remains unknown. Sequence at one end of the junction differs from germline and may be a read error.

Donation came from healthy Caucasian individuals in Russia who were aged about 6 to 100. A sample-barcoded 5' primer and a J-beta primer mix were used in a second PCR of roughly 7 to 12 cycles. TCRdb reprocessed the 5' RACE reads via MiXCR and lists one record per CDR3 protein. The table has roughly 500,000 distinct CDR3 sequences, 27% seen once. Sequencing was done on a sample of blood. This clonotype originated in a woman in her seventies in good health.

The chain's CDR3 is CAISLRVLAGTQETRYF. Here the CDR3 DNA reads TGTGCCATCAGCCTAAGGGTCCTAGCGGGGACCCAAGAGACCCGGTACTTC. The V and J genes are TRBV11-3 and TRBJ2-5, with TRBD2 matching 9 bases. Germline CDR1 is SGHNT and CDR2 is YENEEA. The CDR3 length is 17 residues. The whole variable domain, remainder taken from reference TRBV11-3 and TRBJ2-5, is EAGVVQSPRYKIIEKKQPVAFWCNPISGHNTLYWYLQNLGQGPELLIRYENEEAVDDSQLPKDRFSAERLKGVDSTLKIQPAELGDSAVYLCAISLRVLAGTQETRYFGPGTRLLVL.